Each of the 15 T cell receptor beta chains below was sequenced from the same sample in a study of T cell responses to AZD1222 COVID-19 vaccine (dated by TCRdb to the early 2020s). The time point label corresponds to: baseline before first vaccination. Receptor amplification or capture employed the immunoSEQ multiplex PCR assay. TCRdb re-hosts the immuneACCESS table, in-frame sequences only. Its copies lack some clones; in the studies checked, an unresolved V gene accounts for under half of them, and the cause for the rest is not known. The table for this sample lists around 200,000 clones; 70% to 90% of them were counted only once. Clones ranked in the top ten supply roughly 0.5% of the sample. The starting material was peripheral blood, obtained on day 0 of AZD1222 vaccination. These receptors were taken from an adult in good health.

This clone has a single count. The chain couples TRBV2 to TRBJ2-3; perhaps TRBD1 as D (6 bases). Germline V gives CDR1 SNHLY, CDR2 FYNNEI. The CDR3 is made up of 15 amino acids. V lost 3 bases, J lost 4 bases, and 14 bases lay in between. CDR3 amino acids: CASSDQGNGPDTQYF. The CDR3 coding sequence is TGTGCCAGCAGTGATCAGGGGAATGGGCCAGATACGCAGTATTTT.

A remark on this clone: Different DNA sequences within this sample yield the same CDR3. The V gene is TRBV27, the J gene TRBJ2-7; TRBD1 aligns across 7 bases. The V and J ends lost 4 bases and 3 bases, in that order; junction bases with no gene match: 6. CDR3 length: 14 residues. Germline V gives CDR1 MNHEY, CDR2 SMNVEV (reference sequence). The CDR3 sequence is CASSSDRRSYEQYF. In nucleotides, the CDR3 is TGTGCCAGCAGTTCGGACAGGAGAAGCTACGAGCAGTACTTC.

This sequence joins TRBV28 and TRBJ2-1, with 12 bases identical to TRBD2. There are 18 residues in the CDR3. V trimming: 6 bases; J trimming: 8 bases; junction bases outside the gene matches: 17. CDR1 is MDHEN and CDR2 is SYDVKM in the germline V gene. The CDR3 coding sequence is TGTGCCAGCAGCCGCCCCCCCCGGGCTAGCGGGAGGGCAGATGAGCAGTTCTTC. Translating gives CASSRPPRASGRADEQFF.

The chain combines TRBV6-1 with TRBJ1-3; D unclear. Germline assignment: CDR1 MNHNS and CDR2 SASEGT. V was pared by 3 bases and J by 0 bases, with 12 bases between. This CDR3 contains 16 residues. The CDR3 sequence is CASSDGSTSSGNTIYF. CDR3 nucleotide sequence: TGTGCCAGCAGTGATGGGAGCACCTCCTCTGGAAACACCATATATTTT.

The gene calls are TRBV27 and TRBJ1-1; 7 nucleotides line up with TRBD1. Germline lookup yields CDR1 MNHEY and CDR2 SMNVEV (reference sequence). Trimming removed 4 bases from V and 3 bases from J; junction bases left unmatched: 8. The CDR3 covers 15 residues. CDR3: CASSSDRGRHTEAFF. The CDR3 DNA is TGTGCCAGCAGTTCAGATAGGGGGCGTCACACTGAAGCTTTCTTT.

The chain joins TRBV12-3 or TRBV12-4 to TRBJ2-5; tentatively, D is TRBD2 (5 bases). CDR3 length: 13 amino acids. V dropped 7 bases and J dropped 1 base, with 10 bases sitting between them. The CDR3 protein is CASTRGIQETQYF. The CDR3 DNA is TGTGCCAGCACCCGGGGAATCCAAGAGACCCAGTACTTC.

This chain connects TRBV7-2 to TRBJ1-5; D is uncertain. Deletions cut 1 base from V and 1 base from J, with 11 bases between. There are 16 residues in the CDR3. Germline CDR1 is SGHTA and CDR2 is FQGNSA. The CDR3 region is CASSLGSGLSNQPQHF. The DNA of the CDR3 is TGTGCCAGCAGCTTAGGTTCTGGCCTAAGCAATCAGCCCCAGCATTTT.

This clone was seen only a few times. The rearrangement links TRBV28 to TRBJ1-2; D is unresolved. Germline V CDR1 and CDR2: MDHEN, SYDVKM. The CDR3 spans 17 residues. V lost 1 base to trimming and J lost 0 bases, with 15 bases between them. The CDR3: CASSLLLTRPANYGYTF. The CDR3 DNA is TGTGCCAGCAGTTTATTACTAACCCGGCCAGCTAACTATGGCTACACCTTC.

V and J are TRBV11-3 and TRBJ2-3, with no clear D. The V gene lost 1 base and the J gene lost 0 bases, with 5 bases spanning the gap. Looked up from germline, CDR1 is SGHNT and CDR2 is YENEEA. This CDR3 is 14 amino acids long. For the CDR3, the DNA is TGTGCCAGCAGCTTAGGGCAGAGCACAGATACGCAGTATTTT. Its translation is CASSLGQSTDTQYF. Filled out from reference TRBV11-3 and TRBJ2-3, the complete variable domain reads EAGVVQSPRYKIIEKKQPVAFWCNPISGHNTLYWYLQNLGQGPELLIRYENEEAVDDSQLPKDRFSAERLKGVDSTLKIQPAELGDSAVYLCASSLGQSTDTQYFGPGTRLTVL.

This clone was seen once. The rearrangement uses TRBV28 and TRBJ1-2, with D unclear. Germline-derived CDR1 and CDR2 are MDHEN and SYDVKM. The ends were cut back, 4 bases at V and 7 bases at J, with 10 bases in the middle. This CDR3 has 12 amino acids. The CDR3 coding sequence is TGTGCCAGCAGTTCGGGTGGAGTTGGCTACACCTTC. It yields the protein CASSSGGVGYTF.

The DNA of the CDR3 is TGCGCCAGCAGCCAAGATAGGGGTAGTATCTACGAGCAGTACTTC. It is translated as CASSQDRGSIYEQYF. The chain uses TRBV4-3 and TRBJ2-7, with D tentatively TRBD1 (5 bases). Germline CDR1 LGHNA, CDR2 YSLEER. V shed 0 bases and J shed 3 bases, with 12 bases lying between them. The CDR3 length is 15 residues.

The chain couples TRBV9 to TRBJ2-1; a weak D match, TRBD2 (6 bases). The V end was cut by 0 bases, the J end by 2 bases, with 9 bases between. This CDR3 is 15 amino acids long. CDR1 SGDLS and CDR2 YYNGEE come from the germline V gene. CDR3 in DNA: TGTGCCAGCAGCGTAGCACTAGCTACCTACAATGAGCAGTTCTTC. Its translation: CASSVALATYNEQFF.

The chain employs TRBV12-5 and TRBJ2-5, with D possibly being TRBD1 (6 bases). The CDR3 totals 14 residues. Per germline, CDR1 LGHNT and CDR2 FRNRAP. V was cut by 6 bases and J by 1 base, with 12 bases left in between. The CDR3 protein is CASGPEDSQETQYF. DNA for the CDR3: TGTGCTAGTGGCCCCGAGGACAGCCAAGAGACCCAGTACTTC.

This sequence joins TRBV7-6 and TRBJ1-2, with TRBD1 identical over 10 bases. CDR3 length equals 15 residues. Unmatched junction bases numbered 3, after V lost 2 bases and J lost 3 bases. Per the germline V gene, CDR1 is SGHVS and CDR2 is FNYEAQ. CDR3 loop: CASSLTGTGDYGYTF. CDR3 DNA sequence: TGTGCCAGCAGCTTAACCGGGACAGGGGACTATGGCTACACCTTC.

This clone occurred a few times. The chain joins TRBV7-2 to TRBJ1-2; D is unclear. This CDR3 region has 13 residues. Germline V gene data show CDR1 as SGHTA and CDR2 as FQGNSA. Trimming cost V 5 bases and J 5 bases, with 12 bases left between them. CDR3 sequence reads: CASSVGRKYGYTF. DNA of the CDR3: TGTGCCAGCAGCGTAGGACGGAAGTATGGCTACACCTTC.